This T cell receptor (beta chain) was sequenced in a study of T-cell reconstitution after alpha-beta-depleted transplantation in children. Study-level findings and limits: T-cell counts and diversity were attributed mostly to newly produced T cells one year after transplant. Recipient T cells and thymic progenitors that survived were the source of the high TCRbeta diversity seen at day 60 in some patients. About two months after transplant, alpha-beta T cells reportedly came from several hundred expanded graft clones.

In germline, CDR1 is SQVTM, CDR2 ANQGSEA. This CDR3 has 15 amino acids. The germline V and J ends were trimmed by 2 bases and 9 bases, with 20 bases remaining between them. As regards this clonotype: The antigen is unknown.

It was with unique molecular identifiers that the TCRbeta library was prepared. TCRdb redid the calling of the PCR reads with MiXCR, one entry per CDR3 protein. The table has about a million distinct CDR3 sequences, roughly 31% seen once. The chain couples TRBV29-1 to TRBJ2-4, with D possibly called TRBD1 or TRBD2 (5 bases each). Sequences were derived from PBMCs, mostly from graft donor cells, sampled 360 days after TCRalphabeta/CD19-depleted stem cell transplant. The TCR originated in a boy younger than two who had a stem cell transplant for SCID, so the T cells may come from the graft donor. The CDR3 nucleotides are TGCAGCGTTGAAACCCGGGACCGGGGAGTAGGCATTCAGTACTTC. Protein sequence: CSVETRDRGVGIQYF.